Given below is one T cell receptor beta chain in context. Its antigen is unknown. One junction end does not reproduce the germline sequence, and a read error may be involved. The sample originates from a study of tumor-infiltrating lymphocytes in primary liver carcinoma (TCRdb year 2017). Concerning the study at large: Of the five patients, three men and two women aged 30 to 69 years, four had hepatocellular carcinoma and one had combined HCC and intrahepatic cholangiocarcinoma. Repertoires from technical replicates were highly reproducible, with mean shared-clone rates roughly 0.87 and correlation coefficients above 0.98. A total of roughly 35 specimens from 5 patients went through TCRbeta repertoire sequencing, namely 25 tumor regions, 5 adjacent noncancerous liver tissues and 5 peripheral blood samples. Samples yielded roughly 3.65 to 7.5 million productive TCRbeta reads; read depth did not differ significantly between tissue types. The tumors of the five patients were staged as T1-T3 N0M0, with maximum diameters ranging from roughly 4 to 11 cm. TCRbeta repertoire sequencing, expression microarrays and whole-exome sequencing were combined in the study across five regions of each liver tumor, with adjacent normal tissue and blood also included.

Summary of the overall study and its limitations: Because sequencing covered only the TCR beta chain and unpaired alpha chains were not captured, true repertoire diversity is likely underestimated. A significantly larger repertoire fraction was made up by the top 250 clones in tumors than in blood (p = 0.039). Repertoire overlap was higher between tumor regions (mean around 36%) than tumor-adjacent (around 17%) or tumor-blood (approximately 15%) pairs, consistent with antigen-driven expansion. Only a few patients were included in the study, and the authors note that the findings should be validated in a larger study. Because the samples were bulk and unsorted, CD4+ and CD8+ T cell repertoires could not be compared.

A constant-region primer and ProtoScript II reverse transcriptase were used to reverse-transcribe TCRbeta-specific cDNA from approximately 550 ng total RNA. Three nested multiplex PCR rounds, following a slightly modified ARM-PCR procedure, were used to build the TCRbeta libraries. A final 25-cycle PCR with Deep VentR polymerase added sample barcodes and Illumina adapters. Before sequencing, amplicons of 200-500 bp were gel-purified using a QIAquick gel extraction kit. TCRbeta amplicons were sequenced on an Illumina HiSeq 2500 with 250-bp paired-end reads. The paper's processing steps were these. Trimmomatic v0.33 was used to quality-trim the reads, and FLASH v1.2.11 was used to merge paired reads so that full CDR3 sequences could be recovered. V, D and J germline segments were assigned to the rearranged TCRbeta sequences by MiGEC v1.2.1b. Clonotype statistics and Shannon-Wiener diversity indices were calculated with VDJtools v1.0.0. To cut down on sampling bias, every analysis after diversity analysis relied on just the 250 most abundant clonotypes from each sample. In-frame beta chains were kept once TCRdb had trimmed the public reads at Q25 with fastp and called clones with MiXCR. Rows are combined by CDR3 protein, so each entry shows the most common genes and DNA. TCRdb, rather than the study authors, made the V and J calls. For this sample the table gives tens of thousands of distinct CDR3 sequences, of which about 75% were detected only once. Clones ranked in the top ten supply approximately 26% of the sample.

Without any cell sorting, total RNA and DNA were co-extracted from roughly 20-30 mg of bulk tissue using the AllPrep DNA/RNA mini kit. Between November 2015 and early 2016, several patients in China with histopathologically diagnosed primary liver carcinoma had their tumors surgically resected. Chronic HBV infection was present in the patients, and the patients were treatment-naive at sampling. Each fresh piece of tumor and adjacent tissue was cut in two, with one half stored in RNAlater at -80 degrees C and the other half sent for histology. The clonotype was recovered from a man between 40 and 49 years old with primary liver carcinoma and hepatitis B virus infection. The sequenced sample was tumor-adjacent normal liver tissue.

The CDR3 amino acid sequence is: CASSPAPGTEESGNRAFF. The nucleotides are TGCGCCAGCAGCCCTGCTCCCGGGACAGAGGAAAGTGGGAATCGAGCTTTCTTC. The rearrangement joined TRBV4-1 to TRBJ1-1, and TRBD1 aligns with 7 junction nucleotides. Counted from cysteine to phenylalanine, this CDR3 has 18 amino acids. Solely the CDR3 DNA is kept, with 54 bases framed from the first base. The germline V gene encodes CDR1 MGHRA and CDR2 YSYEKL.